This T cell receptor beta chain originates from a study of Ad26.COV2.S vaccination and SARS-CoV-2 variants. CDR1 is GTSNPN and CDR2 is SVGIG in the germline V gene (reference sequence). V was clipped by 0 bases and J by 5 bases; unmatched bases: 5. This CDR3 contains 15 residues. Using immunoSEQ multiplex PCR, the repertoire was profiled, and TCRdb retains in-frame clones only, with some absent. The profile shows roughly 250,000 clones, 87% of them singletons. Comments on this clone: Its antigen is undetermined.

Findings and limits, study-wide: Vaccine and placebo recipients had comparable breadth of non-spike TCRs.

Noted treatment: around 19 received Ad26.COV2.S at low or high dose, single or two shots; about 5 received placebo; per-sample allocation not given. Sampling happened 63 days after the first vaccine or placebo injection. The specimen comprised peripheral blood, sampled in a trial of Ad26.COV2.S vaccine versus placebo. This TCR came from a person between 18 and 65 years old who received the Ad26.COV2.S COVID-19 vaccine or a placebo. The chain carries TRBV30 and TRBJ2-5; 11 nucleotides align to TRBD1. The CDR3 sequence: CAWSVGTGGAETQYF. The CDR3 DNA is TGTGCCTGGAGTGTAGGGACAGGGGGTGCGGAGACCCAGTACTTC.